This TCR beta chain was identified in a study of blood T cells in healthy people across ages. The V and J ends lost 6 bases and 11 bases respectively, with 19 bases between them. The CDR3 consists of 13 residues. The germline gives CDR1 SGHTA, CDR2 FQGNSA. The table lists this clonotype with many counts. Its antigen remains unidentified. This clone may be a read error of a much larger clone one base away. Whole-study results and caveats: Expanded clonotype shifts may have been confounded, as the donors had an unknown CMV status. It was the long-lived donors that had more naive CD4+ cells and higher diversity than aged donors.

A second 7 to 11 cycle PCR used barcoded and J-beta primers. Every single cDNA molecule received a tag from a template-switch adaptor with 12 random nucleotides. Every sample returned 2.5 million or more CDR3-containing paired-end reads. Each CDR3 protein gets one entry after TCRdb re-called the 5' RACE reads with MiXCR. The sample carries hundreds of thousands of distinct CDR3 sequences, under 30% recorded once. Sample: blood. The chain recombines TRBV7-2 with TRBJ2-5; tentatively, D is TRBD1 (6 bases). The clonotype was recovered from a woman older than 75 in good health. The CDR3 here is CASSMDRHNEQYF. Written as DNA, the CDR3 is TGTGCCAGCAGTATGGACAGACACAATGAGCAGTACTTC.